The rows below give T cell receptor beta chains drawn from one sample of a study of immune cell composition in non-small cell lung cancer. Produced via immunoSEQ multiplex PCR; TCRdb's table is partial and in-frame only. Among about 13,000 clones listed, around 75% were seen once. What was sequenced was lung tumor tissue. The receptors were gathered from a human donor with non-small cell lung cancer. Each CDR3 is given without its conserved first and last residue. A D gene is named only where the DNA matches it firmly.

CDR3aa: AISPGTASSRASSQETQY
j_gene: TRBJ2-5
v_gene: TRBV10-3
d_gene: TRBD1

CDR3aa: ASSSGNNQPQH
j_gene: TRBJ1-5
v_gene: TRBV7-3
d_gene: -

CDR3aa: ASSRDFSGNTIY
j_gene: TRBJ1-3
v_gene: TRBV19
d_gene: -

CDR3aa: ASSFGLAGTRDEQY
j_gene: TRBJ2-7
v_gene: TRBV7-8
d_gene: TRBD2

CDR3aa: ASSRGQGRTNTEAF
j_gene: TRBJ1-1
v_gene: TRBV7-8
d_gene: TRBD1

CDR3aa: ASSIPGRPGEKLF
j_gene: TRBJ1-4
v_gene: TRBV19
d_gene: -

CDR3aa: ASSGDRGLAGVRGSEQF
j_gene: TRBJ2-1
v_gene: TRBV2
d_gene: TRBD2

CDR3aa: ASSLGRVSVRGNIEQF
j_gene: TRBJ2-1
v_gene: TRBV7-2
d_gene: TRBD2

CDR3aa: ASSQDGEVRGNNEQF
j_gene: TRBJ2-1
v_gene: TRBV4-2
d_gene: -

CDR3aa: ASSLDRDIEAF
j_gene: TRBJ1-1
v_gene: TRBV11-2
d_gene: -

CDR3aa: ASSTLRGTSGNNEQF
j_gene: TRBJ2-1
v_gene: TRBV14
d_gene: TRBD2

CDR3aa: ASNVHNTEAF
j_gene: TRBJ1-1
v_gene: TRBV5-5
d_gene: -

CDR3aa: ASSEFIAGHHYEQY
j_gene: TRBJ2-7
v_gene: TRBV6-1
d_gene: -

CDR3aa: ASSPGTGPYGYT
j_gene: TRBJ1-2
v_gene: TRBV18
d_gene: TRBD1

CDR3aa: SVVADRVQETQY
j_gene: TRBJ2-5
v_gene: TRBV29-1
d_gene: TRBD1

CDR3aa: ASSRQGNTEAF
j_gene: TRBJ1-1
v_gene: TRBV6-1
d_gene: TRBD1

CDR3aa: ASSLGGTAFSYEQY
j_gene: TRBJ2-7
v_gene: TRBV7-2
d_gene: -

CDR3aa: SVGGPQQF
j_gene: TRBJ2-1
v_gene: TRBV29-1
d_gene: -

CDR3aa: ASSTVPMGEQY
j_gene: TRBJ2-7
v_gene: TRBV18
d_gene: -

CDR3aa: AISETGNYGYT
j_gene: TRBJ1-2
v_gene: TRBV10-3
d_gene: TRBD1

CDR3aa: ASSLLAGADTQY
j_gene: TRBJ2-3
v_gene: TRBV11-2
d_gene: TRBD2

CDR3aa: ASATTRRDGYT
j_gene: TRBJ1-2
v_gene: TRBV2
d_gene: -

CDR3aa: ASSAGFTRNSNQPQH
j_gene: TRBJ1-5
v_gene: TRBV6-1
d_gene: -

CDR3aa: ASSSGRRLAGERNEQY
j_gene: TRBJ2-7
v_gene: TRBV7-8
d_gene: TRBD2

CDR3aa: ASSLAGSAGTQY
j_gene: TRBJ2-3
v_gene: TRBV5-6
d_gene: TRBD2

CDR3aa: ASSSKTSGRYNEQF
j_gene: TRBJ2-1
v_gene: TRBV27
d_gene: TRBD2

CDR3aa: ASSQDLAKNSPLH
j_gene: TRBJ1-6
v_gene: TRBV14
d_gene: -

CDR3aa: ASKGDRGRSNEKLF
j_gene: TRBJ1-4
v_gene: TRBV6-6
d_gene: TRBD1

CDR3aa: ASSLAGGGGTQY
j_gene: TRBJ2-5
v_gene: TRBV7-6
d_gene: TRBD2

CDR3aa: ASSPDRFYEQY
j_gene: TRBJ2-7
v_gene: TRBV27
d_gene: TRBD1

CDR3aa: ASSPPGREGETQY
j_gene: TRBJ2-5
v_gene: TRBV7-8
d_gene: -

CDR3aa: ASSQEGGNTGELF
j_gene: TRBJ2-2
v_gene: TRBV4-3
d_gene: -

CDR3aa: ASTLEGAKNIQY
j_gene: TRBJ2-4
v_gene: TRBV2
d_gene: -

CDR3aa: ASSGSGGMAETQY
j_gene: TRBJ2-5
v_gene: TRBV9
d_gene: -

CDR3aa: ASSSIRGTFYGYT
j_gene: TRBJ1-2
v_gene: TRBV7-9
d_gene: -

CDR3aa: ASSLVQGGGSPLH
j_gene: TRBJ1-6
v_gene: TRBV7-8
d_gene: TRBD1

CDR3aa: ASSPSASGGPETQY
j_gene: TRBJ2-5
v_gene: TRBV7-2
d_gene: TRBD2

CDR3aa: ASSLGCRRGHTGELF
j_gene: TRBJ2-2
v_gene: TRBV7-4
d_gene: -

CDR3aa: ASSPDRAHQETQY
j_gene: TRBJ2-5
v_gene: TRBV13
d_gene: TRBD1

CDR3aa: ASSPNTRGRDTEAF
j_gene: TRBJ1-1
v_gene: TRBV5-1
d_gene: TRBD1

CDR3aa: ASSLRQAEAF
j_gene: TRBJ1-1
v_gene: TRBV5-6
d_gene: -

CDR3aa: ASGLRQSGSKLF
j_gene: TRBJ1-4
v_gene: TRBV28
d_gene: -

CDR3aa: ASSLTQDNQPQH
j_gene: TRBJ1-5
v_gene: TRBV27
d_gene: -

CDR3aa: ASIKGPGSYEQY
j_gene: TRBJ2-7
v_gene: TRBV6-5
d_gene: -

CDR3aa: ASSTDARGFIGKNIQY
j_gene: TRBJ2-4
v_gene: TRBV7-2
d_gene: -

CDR3aa: ASSRGVAGGYDEQF
j_gene: TRBJ2-1
v_gene: TRBV7-3
d_gene: TRBD2

CDR3aa: ASSYLGDYGYT
j_gene: TRBJ1-2
v_gene: TRBV6-5
d_gene: -

CDR3aa: ASSQDGTSGGQETQY
j_gene: TRBJ2-5
v_gene: TRBV4-2
d_gene: TRBD2

CDR3aa: ASSRLTAQETQY
j_gene: TRBJ2-5
v_gene: TRBV7-2
d_gene: -

CDR3aa: ATSSPGTGRGYT
j_gene: TRBJ1-2
v_gene: TRBV15
d_gene: TRBD1

CDR3aa: ASRDLSGRAPDTQY
j_gene: TRBJ2-3
v_gene: TRBV2
d_gene: TRBD2

CDR3aa: ASSLVLSNQPQH
j_gene: TRBJ1-5
v_gene: TRBV5-5
d_gene: -

CDR3aa: ASSLASERPEAF
j_gene: TRBJ1-1
v_gene: TRBV7-2
d_gene: -

CDR3aa: ATSKRDRGFSNQPQH
j_gene: TRBJ1-5
v_gene: TRBV15
d_gene: TRBD1

CDR3aa: ASSFEWDRAGHNEQF
j_gene: TRBJ2-1
v_gene: TRBV7-9
d_gene: TRBD1

CDR3aa: ASGRDYFSGANVLT
j_gene: TRBJ2-6
v_gene: TRBV4-3
d_gene: -

CDR3aa: ASSLLAGDYNEQF
j_gene: TRBJ2-1
v_gene: TRBV7-3
d_gene: TRBD2

CDR3aa: ASILSRGGQPQH
j_gene: TRBJ1-5
v_gene: TRBV4-3
d_gene: -

CDR3aa: ASSSTYGTRREDEQF
j_gene: TRBJ2-1
v_gene: TRBV28
d_gene: -